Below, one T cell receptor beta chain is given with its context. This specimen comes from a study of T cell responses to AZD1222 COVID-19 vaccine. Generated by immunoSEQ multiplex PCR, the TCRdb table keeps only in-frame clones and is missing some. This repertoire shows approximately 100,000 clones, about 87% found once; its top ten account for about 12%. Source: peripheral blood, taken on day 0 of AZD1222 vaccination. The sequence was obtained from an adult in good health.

CDR3 in amino acids: CASSKTGTANEKLFF. The CDR3 coding sequence is TGTGCCAGCAGCAAGACAGGGACGGCTAATGAAAAACTGTTTTTT. J is TRBJ1-4 and V is TRBV9; 7 positions match TRBD1. With 4 bases clipped from V and 3 bases from J, the junction kept 6 bases outside the gene matches. Germline loops: CDR1 SGDLS, CDR2 YYNGEE. This CDR3 region has 15 residues. The full variable domain, completed using reference TRBV9 and TRBJ1-4, is DSGVTQTPKHLITATGQRVTLRCSPRSGDLSVYWYQQSLDQGLQFLIQYYNGEERAKGNILERFSAQQFPDLHSELNLSSLELGDSALYFCASSKTGTANEKLFFGSGTQLSVL.